The 11 T cell receptor beta chains below were found in one sample sequenced in a study of shared clonotypes between healthy human individuals. Assay used: immunoSEQ multiplex PCR; TCRdb lists only in-frame clones, some missing. The sample lists some 2,000,000 clones, about 94% seen once, with 0.13% in the top ten. Sequencing was done on a sample of naive CD4+ T cells sorted from blood. Indicated subset: CD45RA+ positively selected. Receptors originate from a man younger than 35 in good health.

This chain links TRBV6-5 with TRBJ2-7; 7 bases agree with TRBD2. This CDR3 comprises 14 residues. Germline trimming cut 6 bases from V and 1 base from J; bases unmatched to any gene: 6. The V gene's germline CDR1 is MNHEY and CDR2 SVGAGI. CDR3 coding DNA: TGTGCCAGCAGGCAATGGGAGGGTTCCTACGAGCAGTACTTC. Amino acid sequence: CASRQWEGSYEQYF.

This chain joins TRBV4-1 and TRBJ1-5; D is uncertain. The CDR3 contains 17 residues. V was trimmed by 1 base and J by 0 bases, leaving 13 bases between them. Germline V gene data show CDR1 as MGHRA and CDR2 as YSYEKL. CDR3 nucleotides: TGCGCCAGCAGCCAAGTCTACGGTCAAAATAGCAATCAGCCCCAGCATTTT. Its translation: CASSQVYGQNSNQPQHF.

The DNA of the CDR3 is TGTGCCATCAGTGATGTGGGTATTGGGACGGAGACCCAGTACTTC. Translation: CAISDVGIGTETQYF. The chain recombines TRBV10-3 with TRBJ2-5; D might be TRBD1 or TRBD2, each matching 5 bases. From germline, CDR1 is ENHRY and CDR2 SYGVKD. The CDR3 extends over 15 amino acids. The V gene lost 3 bases and the J gene lost 5 bases, with 16 bases spanning the gap.

The rearrangement links TRBV5-6 to TRBJ2-7; 7 bases are a match to TRBD2. The J segment lost 2 bases and the V segment lost 4 bases, leaving 6 bases of the junction unmatched. Germline lookup yields CDR1 SGHDT and CDR2 YYEEEE. The CDR3 is 14 amino acids. In DNA, the CDR3 is TGTGCCAGCAGCCTCGAGCGGGGCCCCTACGAGCAGTACTTC. This encodes CASSLERGPYEQYF.

The genes are TRBV6-5 and TRBJ2-1; D perhaps matches TRBD2 (6 bases). The germline gives CDR1 MNHEY, CDR2 SVGAGI. Trimming removed 6 bases from V and 1 base from J, with 13 bases in between. CDR3 length: 15 residues. The CDR3 protein is CASREGRASYNEQFF. The DNA of the CDR3 is TGTGCCAGCAGGGAGGGACGGGCTTCCTACAATGAGCAGTTCTTC.

The rearrangement joins TRBV5-1 to TRBJ1-1; no definite D call. Trimming took 2 bases from V and 4 from J, leaving 12 bases between them. The CDR3 extends over 14 amino acids. CDR1 and CDR2 from the germline V gene are SGHRS and YFSETQ. The CDR3 protein is CASSLDWSGTEAFF. Written as DNA, the CDR3 is TGCGCCAGCAGCTTAGATTGGAGTGGCACTGAAGCTTTCTTT.

The rearrangement joins TRBV4-2 to TRBJ2-3; D perhaps matches TRBD1 (6 bases). Germline loops: CDR1 LGHNA, CDR2 YNFKEQ. The CDR3 has 14 amino acids. V lost 2 bases and J 6 bases, leaving 12 bases between the germline ends. The CDR3 reads CASSQPRGPDTQYF. Written as DNA, the CDR3 is TGTGCCAGCAGCCAACCCAGGGGACCCGATACGCAGTATTTT.

The rearrangement uses TRBV25-1 and TRBJ1-6; D is uncertain. The V gene lost 10 bases and the J gene lost 5 bases, with 12 bases spanning the gap. CDR3 size: 13 residues. The germline CDR1 and CDR2 sequences are MGHDK and SYGVNS. CDR3 coding DNA: TGTGCCACCCTGGACTTTGATAATTCACCCCTCCACTTT. Translation: CATLDFDNSPLHF. The full variable domain, in which reference TRBV25-1 and TRBJ1-6 provide the parts outside the CDR3, is EADIYQTPRYLVIGTGKKITLECSQTMGHDKMYWYQQDPGMELHLIHYSYGVNSTEKGDLSSESTVSRIRTEHFPLTLESARPSHTSQYLCATLDFDNSPLHFGNGTRLTVT.

J is TRBJ2-1 and V is TRBV2; maybe TRBD2 (5 bases). With 6 bases removed from V and 0 bases from J, the gap between germline ends came to 12 bases. CDR3 size: 15 residues. Per the germline V gene, CDR1 is SNHLY and CDR2 is FYNNEI. CDR3 sequence: CASSLRGSSYNEQFF. In DNA form, the CDR3 reads TGTGCCAGCAGCCTCCGGGGTAGCTCCTACAATGAGCAGTTCTTC.

For the CDR3, the DNA is TGCGCCAGCAGCCAAGGACAGTTTAAGGCTGAAGCTTTCTTT. Its translation: CASSQGQFKAEAFF. The chain links TRBV4-1 to TRBJ1-1; D may be TRBD1 (5 bases). With 1 base removed from V and 6 bases from J, the gap between germline ends came to 12 bases. The germline V gene has CDR1 MGHRA and CDR2 YSYEKL. The CDR3 has 14 amino acids.

As concerns this clone: Different DNA sequences within this sample yield the same CDR3. The chain combines TRBV27 with TRBJ2-7; the D is unclear. The V gene's germline CDR1 is MNHEY and CDR2 SMNVEV (reference sequence). The CDR3 is 13 residues long. The V gene lost 2 bases and the J gene lost 1 base, with 6 bases spanning the gap. Here the CDR3 reads CASSLRWSYEQYF. In DNA form, the CDR3 reads TGTGCCAGCAGTTTAAGATGGTCCTACGAGCAGTACTTC.